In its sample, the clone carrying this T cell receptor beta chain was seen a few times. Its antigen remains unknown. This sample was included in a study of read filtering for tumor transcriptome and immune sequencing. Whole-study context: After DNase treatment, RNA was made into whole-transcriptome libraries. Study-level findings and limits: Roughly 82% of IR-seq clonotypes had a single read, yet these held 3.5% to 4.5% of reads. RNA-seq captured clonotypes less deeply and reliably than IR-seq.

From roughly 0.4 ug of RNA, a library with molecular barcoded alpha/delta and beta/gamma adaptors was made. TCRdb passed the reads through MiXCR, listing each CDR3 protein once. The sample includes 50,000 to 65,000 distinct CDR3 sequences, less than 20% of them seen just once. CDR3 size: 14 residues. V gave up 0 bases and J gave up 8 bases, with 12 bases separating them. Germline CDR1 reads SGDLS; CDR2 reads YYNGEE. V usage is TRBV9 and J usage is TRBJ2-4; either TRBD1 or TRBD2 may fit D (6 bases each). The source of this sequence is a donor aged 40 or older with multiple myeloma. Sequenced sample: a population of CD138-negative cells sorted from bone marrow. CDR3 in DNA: TGTGCCAGCAGCGTAGATGGGGGGCTAGACATTCAGTACTTC. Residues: CASSVDGGLDIQYF.